This T cell receptor (beta chain) comes out of a study of response to subunit inactivated influenza vaccine. Study results and limitations: The authors proposed limited new T cell recruitment per seasonal influenza vaccination.

Comments on this clonotype: What it recognizes is unknown.

TCRdb reanalysed the RT-PCR reads using MiXCR and keeps one entry per CDR3 protein. The sample contains about 190,000 distinct CDR3 sequences, approximately 14% of which appear only once. This CDR3 is 13 amino acids long. V dropped 6 bases and J dropped 5 bases, with 14 bases sitting between them. The clonotype was recovered from a man in his fifties who received an inactivated influenza vaccine. The starting material was CD8+ T cells sorted from PBMCs, obtained 4 to 6 days after vaccination. The genes are TRBV12-3 or TRBV12-4 and TRBJ2-7; weak D call: TRBD2 (5 bases). The CDR3 nucleotides are TGTGCCAGCAGCCCCCGCGAGGAGGACGAGCAGTACTTC. This codes for CASSPREEDEQYF.